The sequence of this TCR beta chain was determined in a study of OX40 agonist ivuxolimab in advanced cancers. Produced via immunoSEQ multiplex PCR; TCRdb's table is partial and in-frame only. The sample records some 70,000 clones, 75% to 85% being singletons. Germline-derived CDR1 and CDR2 are GTSNPN and SVGIG (reference sequence). The length of the CDR3 is 17 residues. Between the trimmed V and J ends, which lost 3 bases and 9 bases, there was a span of 24 bases. General observations from the study: With doses of 0.1 to 3.0 mg/kg, CD4+ and CD8+ blood T cells had undergone clonal expansion by week 6. Also showing low normalized T-cell clonal expansion were some of the nonresponders.

Details on this clone: Its target is not known.

The receptor was isolated from an adult with an advanced solid tumor such as melanoma, head and neck, liver or kidney cancer. Sequencing was performed on CD4+ or CD8+ T cells sorted from blood, taken in a trial of the OX40 agonist ivuxolimab. The chain links TRBV30 to TRBJ1-6; weak D call: TRBD1 (5 bases). CDR3 sequence reads: CAWSGRGVPGRFSPLHF. CDR3 DNA sequence: TGTGCCTGGAGCGGGCGGGGGGTCCCCGGGAGGTTTTCACCCCTCCACTTT.